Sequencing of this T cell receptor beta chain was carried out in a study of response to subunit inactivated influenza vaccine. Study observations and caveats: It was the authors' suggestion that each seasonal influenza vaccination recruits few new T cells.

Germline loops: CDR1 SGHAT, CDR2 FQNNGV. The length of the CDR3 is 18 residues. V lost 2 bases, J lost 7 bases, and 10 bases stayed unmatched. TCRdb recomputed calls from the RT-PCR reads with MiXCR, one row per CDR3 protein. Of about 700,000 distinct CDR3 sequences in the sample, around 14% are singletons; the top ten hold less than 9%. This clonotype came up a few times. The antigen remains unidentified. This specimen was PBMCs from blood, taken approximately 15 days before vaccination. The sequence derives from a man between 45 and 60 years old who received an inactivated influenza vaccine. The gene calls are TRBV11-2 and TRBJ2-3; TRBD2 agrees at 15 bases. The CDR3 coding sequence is TGTGCCAGCAGCTTACCTTTCGGACTAGCGGGGGGGCCAAATACGCAGTATTTT. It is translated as CASSLPFGLAGGPNTQYF.